This T cell receptor beta chain is drawn from a study of control samples from healthy donors and cancer patients. Germline V gene lookup returns CDR1 SGHTA and CDR2 FQGTGA. Trimming removed 5 bases at V and 5 bases at J, with 15 bases between. This CDR3 is 14 amino acids long. Repertoires were generated with immunoSEQ multiplex PCR, while TCRdb's copy carries only in-frame clones and drops some. The sample consists of 250,000 to 300,000 clones, over 70% of them appearing once. The sequenced sample consisted of PBMCs. The origin of this receptor is a woman in her sixties with lung cancer. The chain joins TRBV7-3 to TRBJ2-5, with a possible D match to TRBD1 (5 bases). The CDR3 DNA reads as TGTGCCAGCAGCCAACAGCAGGGCGCGGAGACCCAGTACTTC. Protein: CASSQQQGAETQYF.